The 27 T cell receptor beta chains reported below all come from one sample, sequenced in a study of control samples from healthy donors and cancer patients. Repertoires were generated with immunoSEQ multiplex PCR, while TCRdb's copy carries only in-frame clones and drops some. The table has tens of thousands of clones, 87% seen once. The sample consisted of PBMCs. All receptors come from a man in his sixties with head and neck cancer.

V usage is TRBV4-2 and J usage is TRBJ2-7; 10 nucleotides align to TRBD2. The CDR3 is made up of 16 amino acids. With 2 bases clipped from V and 4 bases from J, the junction kept 8 bases outside the gene matches. In germline, CDR1 is LGHNA, CDR2 YNFKEQ. The CDR3, as DNA: TGTGCCAGCAGCCAATACCTAGCGGGAGCCGGATACGAGCAGTACTTC. It translates to CASSQYLAGAGYEQYF.

The V gene is TRBV29-1, the J gene TRBJ2-4, with TRBD1 matching over 8 bases. Germline CDR1 SQVTM, CDR2 ANQGSEA. With V trimmed by 2 bases and J by 3 bases, 3 bases remained unmatched. The CDR3 totals 14 residues. The CDR3 protein is CSVEPGTGKNIQYF. CDR3 DNA: TGCAGCGTTGAACCCGGGACAGGCAAAAACATTCAGTACTTC.

CDR3 sequence reads: CASSRIDNEQFF. CDR3 DNA sequence: TGTGCCAGTAGTCGGATCGATAATGAGCAGTTCTTC. V is TRBV19 and J is TRBJ2-1; D uncertain. From germline, CDR1 is LNHDA and CDR2 SQIVND (reference sequence). V gave up 5 bases and J gave up 7 bases, with 9 bases separating them. The CDR3 length is 12 residues.

The V call is TRBV20-1, the J call TRBJ2-7, with D unresolved. Germline V lookup: CDR1 DFQATT, CDR2 SNEGSKA (reference sequence). The CDR3 consists of 11 residues. V lost 6 bases, J lost 4 bases, and 10 bases lay in between. The CDR3 DNA sequence: TGCAGTGCCGCGAATGTGTACGAGCAGTACTTC. This codes for CSAANVYEQYF.

CDR3 residues: CAWAGISGEKLFF. Here the CDR3 DNA reads TGTGCCTGGGCCGGCATATCGGGTGAAAAACTGTTTTTT. This rearrangement joins TRBV30 to TRBJ1-4; D call uncertain. Trimming took 5 bases from V and 7 from J, leaving 14 bases between them. Germline CDR1 reads GTSNPN; CDR2 reads SVGIG (reference sequence). This CDR3 region has 13 residues.

V is TRBV10-3 and J is TRBJ1-6; no reliable D call. With 2 bases removed from V and 4 bases from J, the gap between germline ends came to 9 bases. CDR1 is ENHRY and CDR2 is SYGVKD in the germline V gene. The CDR3 length is 15 residues. The DNA of the CDR3 is TGTGCCATCAGTGAGCGGCGGTCTTATAATTCACCCCTCCACTTT. Translating gives CAISERRSYNSPLHF.

The V gene is TRBV3-1 (or the pseudogene TRBV3-2), the J gene TRBJ1-5, with D possibly matching TRBD1 (5 bases). CDR1 LGHDT and CDR2 YNNKEL come from the germline V gene (reference sequence). V was trimmed by 4 bases and J by 4 bases, leaving 17 bases between them. The CDR3 contains 16 residues. Here the CDR3 reads CASSPFLGTGNQPQHF. The CDR3 DNA reads TGTGCCAGCAGCCCCTTCCTAGGGACGGGGAATCAGCCCCAGCATTTT.

This chain uses TRBV19 with TRBJ2-5, with D tentatively TRBD1 or TRBD2 (5 bases each). Deletions cut 4 bases from V and 2 bases from J, with 17 bases between. This CDR3 spans 16 amino acids. Germline CDR1 LNHDA, CDR2 SQIVND (reference sequence). The CDR3 spells CASSTTGRSTQETQYF. The CDR3, as DNA: TGTGCCAGTAGTACCACGGGACGCAGTACACAAGAGACCCAGTACTTC. Full variable domain (missing parts from reference TRBV19 and TRBJ2-5): DGGITQSPKYLFRKEGQNVTLSCEQNLNHDAMYWYRQDPGQGLRLIYYSQIVNDFQKGDIAEGYSVSREKKESFPLTVTSAQKNPTAFYLCASSTTGRSTQETQYFGPGTRLLVL.

The V and J genes are TRBV7-2 and TRBJ1-1; D is unresolved. The CDR3 runs to 13 residues. Germline V gives CDR1 SGHTA, CDR2 FQGNSA. Trimming removed 4 bases from V and 2 bases from J, with 8 bases in between. CDR3 bases: TGTGCCAGCAGCTCGCTAGCAAACACTGAAGCTTTCTTT. Protein sequence: CASSSLANTEAFF.

The V call is TRBV12-1, the J call TRBJ2-7; TRBD2, the table's D call, lacks a check against the DNA. TRBV12-1 is recorded as a pseudogene. The CDR3 covers 17 residues. CDR3 in amino acids: CASSFASASGNCYEQYF. The CDR3 DNA reads TGTGCCAGCAGCTTTGCGTCCGCTAGCGGGAACTGCTACGAGCAGTACTTC.

The J gene is TRBJ2-1, the V gene TRBV5-1, with 11 bases identical to TRBD2. V trimming: 4 bases; J trimming: 7 bases; junction bases outside the gene matches: 10. The CDR3 has 16 residues. Germline CDR1 SGHRS, CDR2 YFSETQ. The CDR3 bases are TGCGCCAGCAGCACACGGATCATAGCGGGGGGGAATGAGCAGTTCTTC. As protein: CASSTRIIAGGNEQFF.

This clone was counted a few times. V is TRBV7-3 and J is TRBJ2-7; maybe TRBD2 (6 bases). Germline V CDR1 and CDR2: SGHTA, FQGTGA. The CDR3 length is 13 residues. Trimming removed 3 bases from V and 2 bases from J, with 8 bases in between. As DNA, the CDR3 is TGTGCCAGCAGCTTCGGGGGAACCTACGAGCAGTACTTC. It translates to CASSFGGTYEQYF.

The rearrangement uses TRBV28 and TRBJ1-5, with D unresolved. The length of the CDR3 is 12 residues. Germline CDR1 MDHEN, CDR2 SYDVKM. Between the trimmed V and J ends, which lost 11 bases and 7 bases, there was a span of 15 bases. The CDR3 loop reads CAVFRTAQPQHF. DNA for the CDR3: TGTGCCGTCTTTCGGACCGCGCAGCCCCAGCATTTT.

In its sample, this clone was seen once. CDR3 loop: CASSWEGTGELFF. The CDR3, as DNA: TGTGCCAGCAGCTGGGAGGGCACCGGGGAGCTGTTTTTT. The chain recombines TRBV5-4 with TRBJ2-2; TRBD2 agrees at 7 bases. Trimming removed 3 bases from V and 4 bases from J; junction bases left unmatched: 0. The CDR3 has 13 residues. Germline V lookup: CDR1 SGHNT, CDR2 YYREEE (reference sequence).

J is TRBJ1-2 and V is TRBV5-6, with D maybe TRBD1 (5 bases). The CDR3 sequence is 15 residues long. CDR1 SGHDT and CDR2 YYEEEE come from the germline V gene. V was shortened by 0 bases and J by 2 bases, with 11 bases between the two germline ends. CDR3 sequence: CASSLALEGNYGYTF. As DNA, the CDR3 is TGTGCCAGCAGCTTGGCCCTCGAGGGGAACTATGGCTACACCTTC. The full variable domain, its missing parts supplied by reference TRBV5-6 and TRBJ1-2, is DAGVTQSPTHLIKTRGQQVTLRCSPKSGHDTVSWYQQALGQGPQFIFQYYEEEERQRGNFPDRFSGHQFPNYSSELNVNALLLGDSALYLCASSLALEGNYGYTFGSGTRLTVV.

The V call is TRBV29-1, the J call TRBJ2-5, with 9 bases fitting TRBD1. Looked up from germline, CDR1 is SQVTM and CDR2 is ANQGSEA. The V segment lost 4 bases and the J segment 2 bases; nucleotides outside the gene matches: 2. The CDR3 has 13 amino acids. In nucleotides, the CDR3 is TGCAGCGTTGGGACAGGGGTTCAAGAGACCCAGTACTTC. Protein: CSVGTGVQETQYF. The full variable domain, in which reference TRBV29-1 and TRBJ2-5 provide the parts outside the CDR3, is SAVISQKPSRDICQRGTSLTIQCQVDSQVTMMFWYRQQPGQSLTLIATANQGSEATYESGFVIDKFPISRPNLTFSTLTVSNMSPEDSSIYLCSVGTGVQETQYFGPGTRLLVL.

The genes are TRBV11-1 and TRBJ2-1, with TRBD1 matching 9 bases. Germline assignment: CDR1 SGHAT and CDR2 FQDESV (reference sequence). The CDR3 loop spans 14 amino acids. V was pared by 2 bases and J by 7 bases, with 3 bases of the junction left unmatched. The CDR3 loop reads CASSLRQGDNEQFF. CDR3 DNA: TGTGCCAGCAGCTTAAGACAGGGGGATAATGAGCAGTTCTTC. Using reference TRBV11-1 and TRBJ2-1 for the parts outside the CDR3, the full variable domain is EAEVAQSPRYKITEKSQAVAFWCDPISGHATLYWYRQILGQGPELLVQFQDESVVDDSQLPKDRFSAERLKGVDSTLKIQPAELGDSAMYLCASSLRQGDNEQFFGPGTRLTVL.

The chain combines TRBV19 with TRBJ2-3, with 9 positions matching TRBD2. Germline trimming cut 6 bases from V and 3 bases from J; bases unmatched to any gene: 1. The germline V gene encodes CDR1 LNHDA and CDR2 SQIVND (reference sequence). The CDR3 runs 13 residues. CDR3 residues: CASRLAGTDTQYF. The CDR3 DNA is TGTGCCAGTAGGCTAGCGGGGACAGATACGCAGTATTTT.

The V gene is TRBV11-2, the J gene TRBJ1-2; a possible D gene is TRBD1 (5 bases). V lost 5 bases to trimming and J lost 6 bases, with 31 bases between them. This CDR3 has 19 residues. CDR1 is SGHAT, CDR2 FQNNGV, per germline. The chain's CDR3 is CASSEILEGPFRGENGYTF. Written as DNA, the CDR3 is TGTGCCAGCAGCGAGATCCTGGAGGGGCCTTTTCGAGGGGAAAATGGCTACACCTTC. Full variable domain (missing parts from reference TRBV11-2 and TRBJ1-2): EAGVAQSPRYKIIEKRQSVAFWCNPISGHATLYWYQQILGQGPKLLIQFQNNGVVDDSQLPKDRFSAERLKGVDSTLKIQPAKLEDSAVYLCASSEILEGPFRGENGYTFGSGTRLTVV.

J is TRBJ2-3 and V is TRBV5-1, with 8 bases lining up with TRBD2. The CDR3 consists of 16 residues. The junction had 5 bases not matched to a gene; V was cut back by 0 bases and J by 2 bases. Germline V gives CDR1 SGHRS, CDR2 YFSETQ. CDR3 sequence reads: CASSLVSSGLTDTQYF. Here the CDR3 DNA reads TGCGCCAGCAGCTTGGTTTCTAGCGGGCTCACAGATACGCAGTATTTT. The full variable domain, in which reference TRBV5-1 and TRBJ2-3 provide the parts outside the CDR3, is KAGVTQTPRYLIKTRGQQVTLSCSPISGHRSVSWYQQTPGQGLQFLFEYFSETQRNKGNFPGRFSGRQFSNSRSEMNVSTLELGDSALYLCASSLVSSGLTDTQYFGPGTRLTVL.

This chain connects TRBV7-3 to TRBJ1-5; perhaps TRBD1 as D (6 bases). The CDR3 length is 15 residues. Germline-derived CDR1 and CDR2 are SGHTA and FQGTGA. Deletions cut 2 bases from V and 7 bases from J, with 15 bases between. The chain's CDR3 is CASSLDGGRGQPQHF. The DNA for the CDR3 is TGTGCCAGCAGCTTAGACGGGGGGCGCGGCCAGCCCCAGCATTTT. The entire variable domain, with the rest obtained from reference TRBV7-3 and TRBJ1-5, is as follows: GAGVSQTPSNKVTEKGKYVELRCDPISGHTALYWYRQSLGQGPEFLIYFQGTGAADDSGLPNDRFFAVRPEGSVSTLKIQRTERGDSAVYLCASSLDGGRGQPQHFGDGTRLSIL.

On this clone itself: The junction departs from the called germline gene at one end, perhaps through a read error. The chain joins TRBV7-7 to TRBJ2-3, with 12 bases identical to TRBD2. Germline loops: CDR1 SSHAT, CDR2 FNYEAQ (reference sequence). The CDR3 is 16 residues long. The CDR3 spells CASSPGLAGSTDTQYF. As DNA, the CDR3 is TGTGCTAGCAGCCCAGGACTAGCGGGAAGCACAGATACGCAGTATTTT.

The chain is built from TRBV30 and TRBJ1-5; D not certain. Trimming pared 3 bases from V and 1 base from J, leaving 13 bases between. This CDR3 is built from 15 residues. Germline CDR1 reads GTSNPN; CDR2 reads SVGIG (reference sequence). In DNA, the CDR3 is TGTGCCTGGAGGCCGGGCCACTACAGCAATCAGCCCCAGCATTTT. Amino acid sequence: CAWRPGHYSNQPQHF. Filled out from reference TRBV30 and TRBJ1-5, the complete variable domain reads SQTIHQWPATLVQPVGSPLSLECTVEGTSNPNLYWYRQAAGRGLQLLFYSVGIGQISSEVPQNLSASRPQDRQFILSSKKLLLSDSGFYLCAWRPGHYSNQPQHFGDGTRLSIL.

The CDR3 nucleotides read TGTGCCAGCACCGAAGGCGGGTCTGGAAACACCATATATTTT. This translates into CASTEGGSGNTIYF. The chain joins TRBV6-5 to TRBJ1-3; D gene ambiguous. Trimming removed 7 bases from V and 1 base from J, with 11 bases in between. The CDR3 sequence is 14 residues long. Per germline, CDR1 MNHEY and CDR2 SVGAGI.

V is TRBV7-6 and J is TRBJ2-1; TRBD2 matches 12 bases. This CDR3 has 19 amino acids. The junction had 16 bases not matched to a gene; V was cut back by 4 bases and J by 6 bases. Germline CDR1 reads SGHVS; CDR2 reads FNYEAQ. The CDR3 here is CASSSPGLAGTQYGNEQFF. The CDR3 DNA reads as TGTGCCAGCAGCTCCCCGGGACTAGCGGGTACACAATATGGCAATGAGCAGTTCTTC.

J is TRBJ2-7 and V is TRBV5-4, with 9 bases lining up with TRBD1. Germline CDR1 and CDR2: SGHNT and YYREEE (reference sequence). V shed 4 bases and J 5 bases; nucleotides not matched to a gene: 10. The CDR3 is made up of 15 amino acids. CDR3: CASSPTGTGNDEQYF. For the CDR3, the DNA is TGTGCCAGCAGCCCCACCGGGACAGGGAACGACGAGCAGTACTTC.

V gene TRBV7-2 combines with J gene TRBJ2-3; TRBD2 agrees at 14 bases. There are 17 residues in the CDR3. The germline gives CDR1 SGHTA, CDR2 FQGNSA. Trimming took 1 base from V and 2 from J; bases not matched to a gene: 2. As DNA, the CDR3 is TGTGCCAGCAGCTTAGTGGGACTAGCGGGGGCCACAGATACGCAGTATTTT. Translated, it gives CASSLVGLAGATDTQYF.